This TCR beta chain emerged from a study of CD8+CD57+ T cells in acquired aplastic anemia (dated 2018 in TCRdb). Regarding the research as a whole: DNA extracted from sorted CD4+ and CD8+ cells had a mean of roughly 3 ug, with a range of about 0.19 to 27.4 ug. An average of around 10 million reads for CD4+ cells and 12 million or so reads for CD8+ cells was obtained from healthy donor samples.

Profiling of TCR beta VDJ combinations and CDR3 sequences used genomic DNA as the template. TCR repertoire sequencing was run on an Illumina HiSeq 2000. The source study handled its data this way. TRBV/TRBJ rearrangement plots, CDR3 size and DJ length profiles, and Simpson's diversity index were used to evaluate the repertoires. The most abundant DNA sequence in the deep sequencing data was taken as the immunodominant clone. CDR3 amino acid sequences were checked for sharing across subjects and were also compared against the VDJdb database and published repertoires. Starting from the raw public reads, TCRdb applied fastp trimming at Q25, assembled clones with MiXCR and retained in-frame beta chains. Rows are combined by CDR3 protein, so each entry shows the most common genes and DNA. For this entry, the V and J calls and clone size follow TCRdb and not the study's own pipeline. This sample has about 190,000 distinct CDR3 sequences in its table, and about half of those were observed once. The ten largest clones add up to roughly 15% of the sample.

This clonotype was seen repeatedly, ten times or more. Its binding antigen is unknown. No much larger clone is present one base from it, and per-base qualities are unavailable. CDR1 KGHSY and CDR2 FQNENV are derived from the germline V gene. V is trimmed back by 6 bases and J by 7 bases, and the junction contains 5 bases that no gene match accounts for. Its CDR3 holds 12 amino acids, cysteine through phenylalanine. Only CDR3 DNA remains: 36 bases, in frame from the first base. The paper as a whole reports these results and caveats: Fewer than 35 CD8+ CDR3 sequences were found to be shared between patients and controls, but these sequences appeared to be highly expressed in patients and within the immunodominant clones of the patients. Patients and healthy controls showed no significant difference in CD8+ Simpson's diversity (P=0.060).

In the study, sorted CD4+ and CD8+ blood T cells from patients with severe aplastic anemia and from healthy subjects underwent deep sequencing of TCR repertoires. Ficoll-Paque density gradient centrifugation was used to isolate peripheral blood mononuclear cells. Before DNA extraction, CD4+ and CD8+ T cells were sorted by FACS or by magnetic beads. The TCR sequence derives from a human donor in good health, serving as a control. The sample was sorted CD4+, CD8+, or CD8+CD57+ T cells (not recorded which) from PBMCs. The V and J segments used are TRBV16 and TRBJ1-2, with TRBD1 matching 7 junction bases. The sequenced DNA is TGTGCCAGCAGGACAGGGTCAAGTGGCTACACCTTC. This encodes CASRTGSSGYTF.